These 31 T cell receptor beta chains share one sample of origin, sequenced in a study of T-cell memory formation after mild COVID-19. MiXCR, applied by TCRdb to the 5' RACE reads, yields one record per CDR3 protein. The sample has 350,000 to 450,000 distinct CDR3 sequences; over 13% are singletons. The source material was PBMCs or a T cell subset sorted from them (not recorded which). These receptors all stem from a man aged 18-30 years who had mild COVID-19 (a few samples of this study predate the infection). Cell type and time point are not known.

This clonotype was detected a few times. V and J are TRBV20-1 and TRBJ2-1; a possible D gene is TRBD2 (5 bases). The CDR3 loop spans 11 amino acids. Per germline, CDR1 DFQATT and CDR2 SNEGSKA (reference sequence). V was pared by 7 bases and J by 4 bases, with 8 bases between. CDR3 nucleotides: TGCAGTGTGGCGGGTTACAATGAGCAGTTCTTC. Its protein product is CSVAGYNEQFF.

The chain joins TRBV6-5 to TRBJ1-5, with D perhaps matching TRBD1 (6 bases). V shed 5 bases and J shed 4 bases, with 18 bases lying between them. CDR1 and CDR2 from the germline V gene are MNHEY and SVGAGI. CDR3 size: 16 residues. The DNA for the CDR3 is TGTGCCAGCAGTAGAAGACTACAGGGAGGTAATCAGCCCCAGCATTTT. It specifies CASSRRLQGGNQPQHF.

This clonotype was detected only a few times. The V gene is TRBV4-1, the J gene TRBJ2-7, with 7 bases fitting TRBD1. Germline values: CDR1 MGHRA, CDR2 YSYEKL. This CDR3 has 13 amino acids. The V and J ends lost 5 bases and 3 bases, in that order; junction bases with no gene match: 4. The CDR3 here is CASSVGQNYEQYF. CDR3 coding DNA: TGCGCCAGCAGCGTGGGACAGAACTACGAGCAGTACTTC.

The rearrangement links TRBV2 to TRBJ2-3, with 7 bases lining up with TRBD2. Germline assignment: CDR1 SNHLY and CDR2 FYNNEI. The CDR3 runs to 16 residues. J gave up 5 bases and V 10 bases, and 18 bases lay outside the gene matches. As DNA, the CDR3 is TGTGCCACCCCACGGAAGGGACTAAGCAGCCAAGATACGCAGTATTTT. Translated, it gives CATPRKGLSSQDTQYF.

This clonotype was seen ten or more times. The chain uses TRBV10-3 and TRBJ1-5; D is unclear. Germline values: CDR1 ENHRY, CDR2 SYGVKD. V lost 3 bases and J lost 4, with 7 bases in between. The CDR3 has 13 residues. Written as DNA, the CDR3 is TGTGCCATCAGTGAACGCGAAAATCAGCCCCAGCATTTT. Encoded protein: CAISERENQPQHF.

The chain uses TRBV6-5 and TRBJ1-4, with 10 bases aligning to TRBD1. Germline CDR1 MNHEY, CDR2 SVGAGI. The CDR3 extends over 14 amino acids. Trimming at V came to 2 bases and at J to 8 bases, leaving 2 bases not matched to a gene. The CDR3 nucleotides read TGTGCCAGCAGTTACGGACAGGGGGGGGAAAAACTGTTTTTT. It encodes CASSYGQGGEKLFF.

The V and J genes are TRBV7-8 and TRBJ1-5; tentatively, D is TRBD1 (5 bases). Germline CDR1 is SGHVS and CDR2 is FQNEAQ. This CDR3 spans 13 amino acids. Deletions cut 5 bases from V and 9 bases from J, with 14 bases between. The chain's CDR3 is CASSDNLGTPQHF. The CDR3 DNA reads as TGTGCCAGCAGCGACAACCTCGGGACGCCCCAGCATTTT. Full variable domain (rest looked up from reference TRBV7-8 and TRBJ1-5): GAGVSQSPRYKVAKRGQDVALRCDPISGHVSLFWYQQALGQGPEFLTYFQNEAQLDKSGLPSDRFFAERPEGSVSTLKIQRTQQEDSAVYLCASSDNLGTPQHFGDGTRLSIL.

The rearrangement joins TRBV27 to TRBJ1-1; TRBD1 is a possible D gene (5 bases). Looked up from germline, CDR1 is MNHEY and CDR2 is SMNVEV (reference sequence). Deletions cut 5 bases from V and 3 bases from J, with 16 bases between. The CDR3 extends over 15 amino acids. CDR3 amino acids: CASSLVGGGDTEAFF. CDR3 coding DNA: TGTGCCAGCAGTCTTGTGGGGGGAGGGGACACTGAAGCTTTCTTT.

In this sample, this clonotype turned up many times. The chain has TRBV29-1 and TRBJ2-2; 8 bases are a match to TRBD2. This CDR3 has 15 residues. Germline assignment: CDR1 SQVTM and CDR2 ANQGSEA. V shed 7 bases, J shed 4 bases, and the junction held 11 bases outside the gene matches. Written as DNA, the CDR3 is TGCAGCGCGCGGGCTGGCGGGGGGACCACCGGGGAGCTGTTTTTT. Translation gives CSARAGGGTTGELFF.

J is TRBJ1-1 and V is TRBV28, with no clear D. The length of the CDR3 is 13 residues. The V gene lost 5 bases and the J gene lost 1 base, with 8 bases spanning the gap. CDR1 and CDR2 (germline): MDHEN, SYDVKM. The CDR3 sequence: CASSPPKNTEAFF. The CDR3 nucleotides read TGTGCCAGCAGTCCCCCAAAGAACACTGAAGCTTTCTTT.

At least ten counts were recorded for this clonotype. A single base separates this from a much larger clone, so it may be a read error. The rearrangement links TRBV5-1 to TRBJ1-5; D might be TRBD1 (5 bases). Germline CDR1 is SGHRS and CDR2 is YFSETQ. The CDR3 is made up of 13 amino acids. Trimming removed 1 base from V and 6 bases from J, with 8 bases in between. The CDR3 loop is CASSLSGAQPQHF. The CDR3 nucleotides read TGCGCCAGCAGCTTGTCCGGGGCTCAGCCCCAGCATTTT.

This clonotype was observed at least ten times. The chain uses TRBV6-6 and TRBJ1-3; tentatively, D is TRBD1 (5 bases). The CDR3 totals 17 residues. Germline CDR1 MNHNY, CDR2 SVGAGI (reference sequence). Trimming removed 0 bases from V and 0 bases from J, with 12 bases in between. CDR3 nucleotide sequence: TGTGCCAGCAGTTACTCGCAGGGCACTCTCTCTGGAAACACCATATATTTT. It encodes CASSYSQGTLSGNTIYF.

The rearrangement joins TRBV20-1 to TRBJ1-2; tentatively, D is TRBD1 (6 bases). V dropped 3 bases and J dropped 0 bases, with 20 bases sitting between them. Germline V gene lookup returns CDR1 DFQATT and CDR2 SNEGSKA (reference sequence). The CDR3 loop spans 17 amino acids. CDR3 sequence (DNA): TGCAGTGCTAGCGAGGGGGGAAGTTGGTCGTCTAACTATGGCTACACCTTC. This translates into CSASEGGSWSSNYGYTF.

Many counts were recorded for this clonotype. V and J are TRBV7-8 and TRBJ2-1, with TRBD2 identical over 7 bases. The germline gives CDR1 SGHVS, CDR2 FQNEAQ. V lost 4 bases to trimming and J lost 0 bases; unmatched junction nucleotides: 9. The CDR3 loop spans 17 amino acids. The DNA of the CDR3 is TGTGCCAGCAGCTCCCGAGCGGGGCCGAGCTCCTACAATGAGCAGTTCTTC. It is translated as CASSSRAGPSSYNEQFF.

The chain combines TRBV6-5 with TRBJ1-5; D is possibly TRBD1 (5 bases). CDR1 and CDR2 from the germline V gene are MNHEY and SVGAGI. V dropped 2 bases and J dropped 7 bases, with 18 bases sitting between them. The CDR3 consists of 16 residues. CDR3 sequence: CASSYEPVGDGQPQHF. The CDR3 nucleotides read TGTGCCAGCAGTTACGAGCCGGTGGGGGACGGGCAGCCCCAGCATTTT.

This clonotype was observed a few times. This chain connects TRBV10-3 to TRBJ1-6; no clear D gene. Germline CDR1 ENHRY, CDR2 SYGVKD. The CDR3 length is 15 residues. V lost 2 bases to trimming and J lost 10 bases, with 15 bases between them. The CDR3 DNA is TGTGCCATCAGTGAGGAGGGTAGTGTGCGATCACCCCTCCACTTT. This translates into CAISEEGSVRSPLHF.

This clonotype came up many times. The rearrangement joins TRBV3-1 to TRBJ2-5; 8 bases match TRBD1. Trimming took 2 bases from V and 0 from J; bases not matched to a gene: 5. The CDR3 covers 16 residues. Germline V gene data show CDR1 as LGHDT and CDR2 as YNNKEL (reference sequence). In DNA form, the CDR3 reads TGTGCCAGCAGCCAAAGGTCAGGGGGCGACCAAGAGACCCAGTACTTC. Protein: CASSQRSGGDQETQYF.

V and J are TRBV5-1 and TRBJ2-5; D perhaps matches TRBD2 (5 bases). Germline V gives CDR1 SGHRS, CDR2 YFSETQ. Trimming took 0 bases from V and 5 from J, leaving 14 bases between them. This CDR3 region has 15 residues. Written as DNA, the CDR3 is TGCGCCAGCAGCTTGGCCGGCGAGGGCCTGGAGACCCAGTACTTC. It codes for CASSLAGEGLETQYF.

This chain links TRBV20-1 with TRBJ1-2, with D unresolved. The CDR3 covers 13 residues. Germline values: CDR1 DFQATT, CDR2 SNEGSKA (reference sequence). Trimming took off 0 bases at V and 2 bases at J, with 7 bases between the two ends. The CDR3 sequence is CSARDGQNYGYTF. CDR3 bases: TGCAGTGCTAGAGATGGCCAGAACTATGGCTACACCTTC.

This clonotype has a handful of counts. The chain links TRBV24-1 to TRBJ2-3; D perhaps matches TRBD2 (5 bases). V was pared by 3 bases and J by 0 bases, with 9 bases between. There are 15 residues in the CDR3. Germline CDR1 reads KGHDR; CDR2 reads SFDVKD. CDR3 region: CATSDTDSSTDTQYF. CDR3 DNA: TGTGCCACCAGTGATACGGACTCTAGCACAGATACGCAGTATTTT.

This clonotype has at least ten counts. This chain connects TRBV7-2 to TRBJ2-3, with D unclear. V was clipped by 5 bases and J by 5 bases, with 17 bases between them. CDR3 length equals 15 residues. Germline CDR1 and CDR2: SGHTA and FQGNSA. In DNA, the CDR3 is TGTGCCAGCAGCCCCCAAGGGCCCGGAGAAGATACGCAGTATTTT. This gives the protein CASSPQGPGEDTQYF.

Written as DNA, the CDR3 is TGCGCCAGCAGCCAAGATACACTAGCGGGGAAAAACACCGGGGAGCTGTTTTTT. The encoded protein is CASSQDTLAGKNTGELFF. The chain carries TRBV4-3 and TRBJ2-2, with TRBD2 matching over 10 bases. This CDR3 is built from 18 residues. Losses at the gene ends were 0 bases for V and 2 bases for J; bases not matched to a gene: 6. In germline, CDR1 is LGHNA, CDR2 YSLEER.

The chain has TRBV6-6 and TRBJ2-3; 8 bases map to TRBD2. The CDR3 covers 13 residues. V lost 6 bases to trimming and J lost 5 bases; unmatched junction nucleotides: 4. CDR1 and CDR2 from the germline V gene are MNHNY and SVGAGI (reference sequence). The CDR3 loop reads CASSGGGEDTQYF. CDR3 nucleotides: TGTGCCAGCAGCGGGGGGGGGGAAGATACGCAGTATTTT.

This clonotype has ten or more counts. The chain links TRBV7-9 to TRBJ2-3; D is undetermined. CDR1 is SEHNR and CDR2 is FQNEAQ in the germline V gene (reference sequence). Trimming took off 7 bases at V and 0 bases at J, with 5 bases between the two ends. The CDR3 spans 12 residues. The DNA for the CDR3 is TGTGCCAGCATCGGCAGCACAGATACGCAGTATTTT. Translating gives CASIGSTDTQYF.

The genes are TRBV6-4 and TRBJ1-5, with 10 bases aligning to TRBD1. There are 16 residues in the CDR3. Trimming took 7 bases from V and 0 from J; bases not matched to a gene: 6. CDR1 is MRHNA, CDR2 SNTAGT, per germline. CDR3 region: CASNWTGGNSNQPQHF. The DNA for the CDR3 is TGTGCCAGCAACTGGACAGGGGGAAATAGCAATCAGCCCCAGCATTTT.

A few counts support this clonotype. The chain couples TRBV7-8 to TRBJ2-2, with 9 nucleotides matching TRBD2. The CDR3 sequence is 17 residues long. V shed 4 bases and J 7 bases; nucleotides not matched to a gene: 13. Looked up from germline, CDR1 is SGHVS and CDR2 is FQNEAQ. CDR3 in DNA: TGTGCCAGCAGCTACCGGGGTAGCGGGGGCCTCCACGGGGAGCTGTTTTTT. It codes for CASSYRGSGGLHGELFF.

The chain couples TRBV5-4 to TRBJ2-3; D unclear. There are 16 residues in the CDR3. Trimming removed 0 bases from V and 2 bases from J, with 13 bases in between. Germline V gene data show CDR1 as SGHNT and CDR2 as YYREEE (reference sequence). The CDR3 loop reads CASSLALESHTDTQYF. For the CDR3, the DNA is TGTGCCAGCAGCTTGGCCTTAGAGAGCCACACAGATACGCAGTATTTT.

This clonotype appeared a few times. The rearrangement links TRBV30 to TRBJ2-1; 9 positions agree with TRBD2. Per germline, CDR1 GTSNPN and CDR2 SVGIG (reference sequence). Germline trimming cut 2 bases from V and 10 bases from J; bases unmatched to any gene: 9. The CDR3 length is 14 residues. The CDR3 DNA reads as TGTGCCTGGAGTTATGGCGGGGGGGCCCGGGAGCAGTTCTTC. It translates to CAWSYGGGAREQFF. Full variable domain (rest looked up from reference TRBV30 and TRBJ2-1): SQTIHQWPATLVQPVGSPLSLECTVEGTSNPNLYWYRQAAGRGLQLLFYSVGIGQISSEVPQNLSASRPQDRQFILSSKKLLLSDSGFYLCAWSYGGGAREQFFGPGTRLTVL.

This clonotype was seen only a few times. This chain uses TRBV10-3 with TRBJ1-2, with 7 bases fitting TRBD1. The germline V gene has CDR1 ENHRY and CDR2 SYGVKD. This CDR3 region has 16 residues. The trim removed 0 bases at V and 4 bases at J, leaving 8 bases unmatched. DNA for the CDR3: TGTGCCATCAGTGAGTCGAAACAGGGGATCGGCTATGGCTACACCTTC. Protein product: CAISESKQGIGYGYTF.

This clonotype has just a few counts. The rearrangement joins TRBV2 to TRBJ2-5; 10 bases are shared with TRBD2. With V trimmed by 6 bases and J by 5 bases, 9 bases remained unmatched. This CDR3 comprises 15 residues. Germline V gene lookup returns CDR1 SNHLY and CDR2 FYNNEI. DNA of the CDR3: TGTGCCAGCAGAGCGGGGGGGCGTGGAGGGGAGACCCAGTACTTC. As protein: CASRAGGRGGETQYF.

The sample holds a few counts of this clonotype. The V gene is TRBV9, the J gene TRBJ1-2; unclear D gene. Germline-derived CDR1 and CDR2 are SGDLS and YYNGEE. The germline V and J ends were trimmed by 4 bases and 4 bases, with 14 bases remaining between them. CDR3 length: 14 residues. The CDR3 DNA sequence: TGTGCCAGCAGCCCCCGGACGGATCTCTATGGCTACACCTTC. Residues: CASSPRTDLYGYTF.